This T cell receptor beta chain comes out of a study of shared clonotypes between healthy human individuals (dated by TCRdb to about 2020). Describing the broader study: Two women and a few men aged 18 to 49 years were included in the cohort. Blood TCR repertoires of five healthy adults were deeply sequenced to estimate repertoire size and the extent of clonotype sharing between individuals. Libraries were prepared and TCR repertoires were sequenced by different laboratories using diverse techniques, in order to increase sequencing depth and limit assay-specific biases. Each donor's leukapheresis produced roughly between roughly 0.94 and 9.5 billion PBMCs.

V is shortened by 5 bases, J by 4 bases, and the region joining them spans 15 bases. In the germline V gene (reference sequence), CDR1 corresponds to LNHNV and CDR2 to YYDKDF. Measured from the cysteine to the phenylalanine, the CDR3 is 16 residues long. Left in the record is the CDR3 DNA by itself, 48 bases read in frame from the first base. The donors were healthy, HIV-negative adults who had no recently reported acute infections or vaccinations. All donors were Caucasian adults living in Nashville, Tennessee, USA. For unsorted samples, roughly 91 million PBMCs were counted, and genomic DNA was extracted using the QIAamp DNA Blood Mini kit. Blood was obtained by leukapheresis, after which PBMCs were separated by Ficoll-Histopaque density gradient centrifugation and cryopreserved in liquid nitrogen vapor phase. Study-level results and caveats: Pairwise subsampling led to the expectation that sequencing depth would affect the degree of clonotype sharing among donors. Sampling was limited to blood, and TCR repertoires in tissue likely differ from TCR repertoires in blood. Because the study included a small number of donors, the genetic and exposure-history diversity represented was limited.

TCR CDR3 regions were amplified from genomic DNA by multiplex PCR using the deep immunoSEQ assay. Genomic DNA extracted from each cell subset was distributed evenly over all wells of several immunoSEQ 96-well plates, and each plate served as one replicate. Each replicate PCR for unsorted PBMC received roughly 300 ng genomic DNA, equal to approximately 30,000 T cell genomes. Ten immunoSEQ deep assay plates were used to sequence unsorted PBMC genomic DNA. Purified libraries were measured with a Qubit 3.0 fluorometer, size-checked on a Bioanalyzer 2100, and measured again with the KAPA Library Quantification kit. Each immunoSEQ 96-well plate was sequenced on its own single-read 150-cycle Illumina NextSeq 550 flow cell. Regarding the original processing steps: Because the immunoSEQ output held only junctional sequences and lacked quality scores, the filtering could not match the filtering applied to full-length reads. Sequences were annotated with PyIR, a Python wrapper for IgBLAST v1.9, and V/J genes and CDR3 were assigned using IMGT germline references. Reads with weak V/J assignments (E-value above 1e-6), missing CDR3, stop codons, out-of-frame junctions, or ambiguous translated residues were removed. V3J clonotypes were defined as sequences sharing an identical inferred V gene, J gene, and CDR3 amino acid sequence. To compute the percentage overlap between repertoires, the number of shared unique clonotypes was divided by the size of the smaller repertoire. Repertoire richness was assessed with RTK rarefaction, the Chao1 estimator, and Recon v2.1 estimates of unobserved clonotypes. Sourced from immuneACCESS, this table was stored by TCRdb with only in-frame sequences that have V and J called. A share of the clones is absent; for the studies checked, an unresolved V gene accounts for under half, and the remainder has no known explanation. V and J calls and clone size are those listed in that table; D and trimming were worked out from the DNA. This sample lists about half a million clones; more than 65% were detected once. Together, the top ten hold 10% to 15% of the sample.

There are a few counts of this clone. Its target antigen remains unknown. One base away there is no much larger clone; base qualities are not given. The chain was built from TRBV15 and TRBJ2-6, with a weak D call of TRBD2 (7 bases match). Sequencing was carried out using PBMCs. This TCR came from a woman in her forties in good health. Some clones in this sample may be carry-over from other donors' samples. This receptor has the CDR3 CATSDEGGSGANVLTF. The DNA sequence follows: TGTGCCACCAGCGACGAGGGGGGGTCCGGGGCCAACGTCCTGACTTTC. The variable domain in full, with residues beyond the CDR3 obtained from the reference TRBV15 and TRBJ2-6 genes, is DAMVIQNPRYQVTQFGKPVTLSCSQTLNHNVMYWYQQKSSQAPKLLFHYYDKDFNNEADTPDNFQSRRPNTSFCFLDIRSPGLGDTAMYLCATSDEGGSGANVLTFGAGSRLTVL.